This T cell receptor beta chain was captured by sequencing in a study of blood T cell repertoires in COVID-19. Background on the study: Spain, Italy and the United States supplied samples that represented acute and convalescent COVID-19.

Original processing methods: Reference gene primer amplification in the assay estimated nucleated cell counts. Only in-frame clones appear in the TCRdb table, and some are missing; sequencing was by immunoSEQ multiplex PCR. V, J and clone size were drawn from that table, and D and trimming were deduced from the DNA. The table has 120,000 or so clones, approximately 87% seen once; the top ten hold more than 25%. Germline CDR1 is MNHNS and CDR2 is SASEGT. CDR3 size: 14 residues. V shed 2 bases and J shed 7 bases, with 11 bases lying between them. Sequencing was performed on peripheral blood. The chain combines TRBV6-1 with TRBJ1-4, with D possibly matching TRBD1 (5 bases). The source of this sequence is a woman in her seventies with acute or convalescent COVID-19. CDR3 coding DNA: TGTGCCAGCAGTGAACCAGGGTTGGTTGAAAAACTGTTTTTT. Translation: CASSEPGLVEKLFF.